These T cell receptor beta chains were read from a single sample in a study of OX40 agonist ivuxolimab in advanced cancers. Repertoires were generated with immunoSEQ multiplex PCR, while TCRdb's copy carries only in-frame clones and drops some. The sample yields roughly 33,000 clones, about 83% seen once. The sample in question was CD4+ or CD8+ T cells sorted from blood, obtained in a trial of the OX40 agonist ivuxolimab. The receptors were sampled from an adult with an advanced solid tumor such as melanoma, head and neck, liver or kidney cancer. Both conserved end residues are part of each CDR3. A D gene is named only where the DNA matches it firmly. Only part of the rows carry a size: once, few, many, or a class if the clone is expanded.

>TRBJ2-7|.|.|TRBV20-1
CSALVDEQYF
TGCAGTGCCTTGGTTGACGAGCAGTACTTC
>TRBJ1-1|.|.|TRBV29-1
CSVAGARLTEAFF
TGCAGCGTCGCTGGGGCGCGGCTTACTGAAGCTTTCTTT
>TRBJ1-5|.|few|TRBV4-1
CASSQLIGEQPQHF
TGCGCCAGCAGCCAGTTAATTGGGGAACAGCCCCAGCATTTT
>TRBJ2-6|.|once|TRBV5-1
CASRLGYSGANVLTF
TGCGCCAGCAGACTTGGGTATTCTGGGGCCAACGTCCTGACTTTC
>TRBJ2-1|TRBD2|.|TRBV7-9
CASSYLAGQQNEQFF
TGTGCCAGCAGCTACCTAGCGGGGCAACAAAATGAGCAGTTCTTC
>TRBJ2-1|.|.|TRBV7-9
CASSVVRRGAAEQFF
TGTGCCAGCAGCGTCGTAAGGAGAGGTGCGGCTGAGCAGTTCTTC
>TRBJ2-7|.|once|TRBV5-1
CASSFVERSYEQYF
TGCGCCAGCAGCTTCGTAGAACGTTCCTACGAGCAGTACTTC
>TRBJ1-5|TRBD1|.|TRBV15
CATSRSGGQLNQPQHF
TGTGCCACCAGCAGAAGCGGGGGACAGCTCAATCAGCCCCAGCATTTT
>TRBJ1-1|.|.|TRBV7-9
CASSFLDREAFF
TGTGCCAGCAGCTTTCTAGACAGAGAAGCTTTCTTT
>TRBJ2-7|.|.|TRBV7-2
CASSLAGDGYEQYF
TGTGCCAGCAGCTTAGCAGGGGACGGCTACGAGCAGTACTTC
>TRBJ1-1|.|.|TRBV10-3
CAISDGALWTEAFF
TGTGCCATCAGTGACGGGGCTCTGTGGACTGAAGCTTTCTTT
>TRBJ1-1|.|.|TRBV18
CASSRERDTEAFF
TGTGCCAGCTCACGGGAGAGGGACACTGAAGCTTTCTTT
>TRBJ2-1|TRBD2|.|TRBV27
CASSSTSGRRNNEQFF
TGTGCCAGCAGTTCGACTAGCGGGAGGAGAAACAATGAGCAGTTCTTC
>TRBJ1-4|TRBD1|.|TRBV6-1
CATMTGVDEKLFF
TGTGCCACCATGACAGGGGTAGATGAAAAACTGTTTTTT
>TRBJ2-5|TRBD1|.|TRBV28
CASSWTGGEETQYF
TGTGCCAGCAGTTGGACAGGGGGCGAGGAGACCCAGTACTTC
>TRBJ1-4|.|.|TRBV29-1
CSVRSATNEKLFF
TGCAGCGTTCGCAGTGCAACTAATGAAAAACTGTTTTTT
>TRBJ1-1|TRBD1|.|TRBV7-3
CASSWGQYTEAFF
TGTGCCAGCAGCTGGGGACAGTACACTGAAGCTTTCTTT
>TRBJ2-7|TRBD1|.|TRBV6-5
CASTRTGSLSYEQYF
TGTGCCAGCACCCGGACAGGGAGCCTCTCCTACGAGCAGTACTTC
>TRBJ2-1|.|.|TRBV6-1
CASSEHREQFF
TGTGCCAGCAGTGAACACAGGGAGCAGTTCTTC
>TRBJ2-7|TRBD1|.|TRBV6-6
CASSGQGYEQYF
TGTGCCAGCAGTGGACAGGGATACGAGCAGTACTTC
>TRBJ2-3|TRBD2|.|TRBV6-5
CASSSAAGGPPDTQYF
TGTGCCAGCAGTTCGGCGGCGGGAGGGCCCCCAGATACGCAGTATTTT
>TRBJ2-3|.|once|TRBV2
CASGYTTGTQYF
TGTGCCAGCGGGTATACCACGGGTACGCAGTATTTT
>TRBJ1-5|TRBD1|.|TRBV6-5
CASRSTGSNQPQHF
TGTGCCAGCAGGTCGACAGGGTCGAATCAGCCCCAGCATTTT
>TRBJ1-4|TRBD1|.|TRBV5-4
CASSVEQGRGEKLFF
TGTGCCAGCAGCGTCGAACAGGGGAGGGGTGAAAAACTGTTTTTT
>TRBJ1-1|.|once|TRBV15
CATSNRVNTEAFF
TGTGCCACCAGCAACAGGGTGAACACTGAAGCTTTCTTT
>TRBJ1-5|TRBD1|.|TRBV19
CASRPWGQANQPQHF
TGTGCCAGTAGACCTTGGGGACAGGCCAATCAGCCCCAGCATTTT